This T cell receptor (beta chain) was documented in a study of beta chain features in type 1 diabetes. As for the study in general: Examination spanned over 85,000,000 sorted cells from all samples. Whole-study results and caveats: The study left unresolved whether HLA type influences TCRB rearrangement. PCR might favor shorter templates, but any such skew would affect patients and controls equally. Patients with Type 1 diabetes showed moderately but significantly shorter TCRB CDR3s in all four CD4+ subsets. TCRB repertoires of naive, central memory and Treg cells appeared more similar among patients than among healthy donors.

Worth noting for this clone: Its antigen is unknown. Distinct nucleotide sequences in the sample also encode this CDR3.

V shed 1 base and J shed 2 bases, with 6 bases lying between them. The germline V gene has CDR1 SGHTA and CDR2 FQGNSA. CDR3 size: 13 residues. The isolated RNA, all of it, was reverse transcribed, so expressed TCRB transcripts were what got sequenced. Sequencing used immunoSEQ multiplex PCR; TCRdb keeps in-frame clones, though not all of them. The table shows 150,000 or so clones, with 7.5% to 9.5% occurring only once. This TCR came from a woman in her late teens or twenties with type 1 diabetes. The chain recombines TRBV7-2 with TRBJ2-7; TRBD1 is a possible D gene (6 bases). What was sequenced was central memory CD4+ T cells from blood. Here the CDR3 DNA reads TGTGCCAGCAGCTTAGACAGGGCCTACGAGCAGTACTTC. This codes for CASSLDRAYEQYF.